This T cell receptor (beta chain) derives from a study of response to subunit inactivated influenza vaccine. TCRdb re-called the RT-PCR reads through MiXCR, storing one row per CDR3 protein. The table includes hundreds of thousands of distinct CDR3 sequences, 12% detected once. This clonotype was detected only a few times. Antigen unknown. Study-level points and caveats: After each seasonal influenza vaccination, few new T cells are recruited, the authors suggested.

Looked up from germline, CDR1 is WNHNN and CDR2 is SYGVQD (reference sequence). The V end lost 4 bases, the J end lost 7 bases, and 9 bases lay between the germline ends. The CDR3 spans 12 residues. The receptor's source is a man in his forties or fifties who received an inactivated influenza vaccine. This material consisted of PBMCs from blood, taken on the day of vaccination. The chain is built from TRBV10-1 and TRBJ2-3, with D perhaps TRBD1 (5 bases). The CDR3 region has the DNA TGCGCCAGCAGTGCGGCAGGGTATACGCAGTATTTT. Amino acid sequence: CASSAAGYTQYF.